What follows describes a single TCR beta chain. Its antigen is currently unknown. A second roughly 6 to 12 cycle PCR used barcoded and J-beta primers. MiXCR was run by TCRdb on the 5' RACE reads, yielding one entry per CDR3 protein. The table shows about 1.1 million distinct CDR3 sequences, with around two fifths occurring only once. The data were taken from a study of blood T cells in healthy people across ages. Regarding the study as a whole: In older individuals, TCR beta diversity per million T cells was lower, falling roughly linearly with age. Possibly confounding the expanded clonotype changes was the fact that donor CMV status was unknown.

All donors came from Russia, were Caucasian and healthy, and spanned ages roughly 6 to 95. In each sample, at least 7 million PBMCs were isolated. Sequenced input: blood. The receptor's source is a man younger than 35 in good health.

The DNA for the CDR3 is TGCAGTGCCTCGCCCGCGGAGGGGGCAGGCAATGAGCAGTTCTTC. This gives the protein CSASPAEGAGNEQFF. This rearrangement joins TRBV20-1 to TRBJ2-1; perhaps TRBD1 as D (7 bases). This CDR3 spans 15 amino acids. Looked up from germline, CDR1 is DFQATT and CDR2 is SNEGSKA (reference sequence). The ends were cut back, 6 bases at V and 6 bases at J, with 21 bases in the middle.